A single sample gave rise to the 7 T cell receptor beta chains below, sequenced in a study of blood T cells in healthy people across ages. Primed by a sample-barcoded 5' primer and a J-beta primer mix, a second PCR proceeded for about 7 to 11 cycles. In TCRdb, the 5' RACE reads were re-called with MiXCR into one record per CDR3 protein. The table has roughly 1.9 million distinct CDR3 sequences, 30% to 40% seen once. The source material was blood. Receptor source: a human donor in good health.

With respect to this clonotype: One base away lies a much larger clone, so this may be a sequencing read error. The chain couples TRBV5-5 to TRBJ2-7; a weak D match, TRBD1 (5 bases). The CDR3 contains 13 residues. V lost 7 bases and J 1 base, leaving 12 bases between the germline ends. Per the germline V gene, CDR1 is SGHKS and CDR2 is YYEKEE (reference sequence). CDR3 in DNA: TGTGCCAGCGCTCAGGACACTTCCTACGAGCAGTACTTC. Translating it yields CASAQDTSYEQYF.

The V call is TRBV20-1, the J call TRBJ2-5; 10 bases are shared with TRBD2. The CDR3 sequence is 14 residues long. Trimming at V came to 3 bases and at J to 4 bases, leaving 5 bases not matched to a gene. CDR1 DFQATT and CDR2 SNEGSKA come from the germline V gene (reference sequence). The DNA of the CDR3 is TGCAGTGCTAGTACTAGCGGGGATTCAGAGACCCAGTACTTC. Amino acids: CSASTSGDSETQYF.

This clonotype was counted ten times or more. V and J are TRBV12-3 or TRBV12-4 and TRBJ1-5; D remains ambiguous. V was cut by 5 bases and J by 5 bases, with 22 bases left in between. CDR3 length: 17 residues. CDR3 in DNA: TGTGCCAGCAGTAATGGGGTGCGGGGTTCACCGTATCAGCCCCAGCATTTT. It yields the protein CASSNGVRGSPYQPQHF.

The rearrangement links TRBV29-1 to TRBJ2-2; D is tentatively TRBD1 or TRBD2 (6 bases each). The germline V gene encodes CDR1 SQVTM and CDR2 ANQGSEA. V was pared by 4 bases and J by 1 base, with 10 bases between. The CDR3 is 14 amino acids. CDR3 bases: TGCAGCGTTGGGGGGGCCGGGAACACCGGGGAGCTGTTTTTT. Protein: CSVGGAGNTGELFF.

The chain has TRBV24-1 and TRBJ1-5; TRBD1 is a possible D gene (5 bases). Germline V gives CDR1 KGHDR, CDR2 SFDVKD. CDR3 length equals 15 residues. Trimming cost V 6 bases and J 0 bases, with 11 bases left between them. The CDR3 reads CATSPRQPSNQPQHF. CDR3 bases: TGTGCCACCAGTCCCCGACAGCCTAGCAATCAGCCCCAGCATTTT.

This clonotype has more than one count but fewer than ten. V is TRBV7-3 and J is TRBJ2-1; 11 positions match TRBD1. From germline, CDR1 is SGHTA and CDR2 FQGTGA. This CDR3 is built from 17 residues. Trimming cost V 0 bases and J 9 bases; bases outside gene matches: 10. CDR3 bases: TGTGCCAGCAGCTTAACGGGCGGGACAGGGGGGACAATTGAGCAGTTCTTC. It yields the protein CASSLTGGTGGTIEQFF.

The gene calls are TRBV9 and TRBJ1-1, with D perhaps TRBD1 (6 bases). CDR1 SGDLS and CDR2 YYNGEE come from the germline V gene. Trimming took off 4 bases at V and 1 base at J, with 14 bases between the two ends. The CDR3 has 15 amino acids. CDR3 sequence (DNA): TGTGCCAGCAGCCCGTACAGGGTCTCGAACACTGAAGCTTTCTTT. The encoded protein is CASSPYRVSNTEAFF.